What follows is one T cell receptor beta chain and its context. The clone's antigen remains unknown. Base qualities are not at hand, and no much larger clone is one base apart. The immunoSEQ Assay, a bias-controlled multiplex PCR, was used to amplify TCRbeta CDR3 regions from genomic DNA. Turning to the authors' computational methods: The number of nucleated cells in each sample was estimated by amplification of reference gene primers within the assay. Sequence reads were collapsed and filtered to measure the absolute abundance of every unique TCRbeta CDR3 rearrangement. For each sample, productive Simpson clonality was calculated as the square root of Simpson's diversity index over productive rearrangements. In TCRdb, the immuneACCESS table is reduced to in-frame sequences with V and J assigned. These tables do not hold every clone; where another copy was compared, an unresolved V gene accounts for under half, and the others remain unexplained. That table furnishes V, J and clone size, whereas the DNA furnished D and trimming. For this sample the table gives about 120,000 clones, of which almost 90% were detected only once. 3.5% to 4% of the sample rests with the top ten.

At one collaborating source in Seattle, patients were enrolled during active infection and were followed longitudinally through the course of disease. Collaborating institutions collected whole blood in K2EDTA tubes following their own protocols. For TCRbeta analysis, collaborators shipped samples as frozen whole blood, isolated PBMCs, or DNA extracted from either of those sample types. The data are from a study of blood T cell repertoires in COVID-19 (TCRdb year 2020). Background for the entire study: Samples covering the acute and convalescent phases of COVID-19 were provided by collaborators in the United States, Italy and Spain. The material from the prospective study consisted of cDNA or gDNA derived from T cells, B-cell-depleted T cells, or PBMCs. Deeply sampled blood TCRbeta repertoires from subjects exposed to, actively infected with, or recovered from COVID-19 were included in the dataset. The repertoires were released in a freely available public database meant as a resource for research on the immune response to SARS-CoV-2. The samples were drawn from the first 160 participants of the ongoing ImmuneRACE study and from some 1,300 subjects provided by 6 global collaborators. The sample metadata nearly always contained a de-identified subject ID, COVID-19 status, age in years and sex. Where HLA class I and class II types were available, the types were taken from metadata supplied by the sample provider, not from assay-based typing. General study outcomes and caveats: The amount of clinical and demographic metadata varied by source and participant and was provided uncurated.

The CDR3 numbers 16 residues from cysteine through phenylalanine. This entry keeps only the CDR3 DNA: 48 bases, framed from base 1. CDR1 and CDR2 are read off the germline V gene (reference sequence) as PRHDT and FYEKMQ. V is cut back by 5 bases and J by 0 bases, with 4 bases in the junction unmatched. The source material was peripheral blood. The source of this sequence is a woman aged 60-75 years with COVID-19, enrolled during active disease. Recombination joined TRBV13 with TRBJ2-1; 10 central nucleotides agree with TRBD2. At the DNA level, the sequence is TGTGCCAGCAGCCCATGGACTAGCGGCTCCTACAATGAGCAGTTCTTC. It encodes CASSPWTSGSYNEQFF. Here the CDR3 is joined to the reference TRBV13 and TRBJ2-1 genes, and the full variable domain is: AAGVIQSPRHLIKEKRETATLKCYPIPRHDTVYWYQQGPGQDPQFLISFYEKMQSDKGSIPDRFSAQQFSDYHSELNMSSLELGDSALYFCASSPWTSGSYNEQFFGPGTRLTVL.